This TCR beta chain was recovered during a study of cytomegalovirus exposure and HLA in healthy donors. About the study: Drawn from HLA-typed donors, about 85 million unique TCRs were held in an early data release. Overall study findings and caveats: Using a false discovery rate of 0.05, a later analysis showed that approximately 16,000 TCR beta sequences were associated with HLA alleles. By HLA locus, TCR association rates varied in a later analysis, with DRB1 showing the most and HLA-C the fewest. Later work showed greater clonal expansion in HLA-associated TCR beta chains than in equally common others.

To note about this clone: The antigen is unknown.

PCR amplification relied on 60 Vbeta primers (plus 13 Jbeta primers). Here immunoSEQ multiplex PCR was the method, and the copy in TCRdb shows in-frame clones only, minus some. The sample yields more than 150,000 clones, around 80% seen once. Germline V gene data show CDR1 as PRHDT and CDR2 as FYEKMQ (reference sequence). This CDR3 region has 14 residues. Trimming shortened V by 3 bases and J by 2 bases, and 7 bases separated the two germline ends. The sequence came from a man between 18 and 29 years old in good health and CMV-seronegative. The chain links TRBV13 to TRBJ1-4; tentative D call: TRBD1 (6 bases). The sample comprised PBMCs. CDR3 amino acids: CASSFRGTNEKLFF. Here the CDR3 DNA reads TGTGCCAGCAGCTTCAGGGGCACTAATGAAAAACTGTTTTTT.